These T cell receptor beta chains were read from a single sample in a study of cytomegalovirus exposure and HLA in healthy donors. Only in-frame clones appear in the TCRdb table, and some are missing; sequencing was by immunoSEQ multiplex PCR. This sample has 110,000 to 150,000 clones; around 9.7% occur once, and the top ten carry 1.8%. Sequences were obtained from PBMCs. The receptors shown here come from a man aged 50-60 years in good health and CMV-seronegative. Each CDR3 is given with its conserved first and last residue. D genes are given only for firm matches. Size values are once, few and many counts, or a class for expanded clones, and some rows have none.

V gene	clone size	D gene	J gene	CDR3 length	CDR3 protein	CDR3 DNA
TRBV5-1	few	TRBD1	TRBJ1-4	18	CASSLAWGQGATNEKLFF	TGCGCCAGCAGCTTGGCCTGGGGACAGGGCGCAACTAATGAAAAACTGTTTTTT
TRBV18	-	TRBD1	TRBJ2-1	17	CASSPWTGDQIAYEQFF	TGTGCCAGCTCACCCTGGACAGGGGACCAAATCGCGTATGAGCAGTTCTTC
TRBV2	-	-	TRBJ2-1	11	CASSLYNEQFF	TGTGCCAGCAGTCTCTACAATGAGCAGTTCTTC
TRBV7-6	few	-	TRBJ1-1	16	CASSLDRGVPNTEAFF	TGTGCCAGCAGCCTCGACCGGGGAGTTCCGAACACTGAAGCTTTCTTT
TRBV27	-	TRBD2	TRBJ2-3	13	CASRPSGADTQYF	TGTGCCAGCAGACCTAGCGGGGCAGATACGCAGTATTTT
TRBV9	-	TRBD1	TRBJ1-2	17	CASSVAGGRQGVGGYTF	TGTGCCAGCAGCGTAGCTGGGGGCCGACAGGGGGTAGGCGGCTACACCTTC
TRBV27	-	-	TRBJ1-1	15	CASSSYEQGRTEAFF	TGTGCCAGCAGTTCCTATGAGCAGGGAAGGACTGAAGCTTTCTTT
TRBV4-2	few	-	TRBJ2-5	13	CASSQTNQETQYF	TGTGCCAGCAGCCAGACTAACCAAGAGACCCAGTACTTC
TRBV7-2	few	TRBD1	TRBJ1-2	15	CASSREGAVNYGYTF	TGTGCCAGCAGCCGTGAGGGGGCGGTCAACTATGGCTACACCTTC
TRBV5-1	-	TRBD1	TRBJ1-1	15	CASSVGQGSGTEAFF	TGCGCCAGCAGCGTGGGACAGGGGTCGGGGACTGAAGCTTTCTTT
TRBV5-4	-	TRBD2	TRBJ2-5	17	CASSPGLAGGSVETQYF	TGTGCCAGCAGCCCCGGACTAGCGGGAGGGAGCGTAGAGACCCAGTACTTC
TRBV5-1	few	TRBD1	TRBJ2-7	14	CASSLTGQTYEQYF	TGCGCCAGCAGCTTAACGGGACAGACCTACGAGCAGTACTTC
TRBV5-1	-	-	TRBJ1-1	14	CASSPLTQRTEAFF	TGCGCCAGCAGTCCTCTTACCCAGCGCACTGAAGCTTTCTTT
TRBV29-1	-	-	TRBJ2-7	15	CSARGSGTPNYEQYF	TGCAGCGCCCGAGGATCCGGGACACCAAACTACGAGCAGTACTTC
TRBV7-3	-	-	TRBJ2-3	15	CASSLWAGYTDTQYF	TGTGCCAGCAGCTTATGGGCGGGCTACACAGATACGCAGTATTTT
TRBV19	few	-	TRBJ2-7	15	CASSIQAESSYEQYF	TGTGCCAGTAGTATACAGGCCGAAAGCTCCTACGAGCAGTACTTC
TRBV5-1	-	TRBD2	TRBJ2-2	15	CASSTGLAGTGELFF	TGCGCCAGCAGCACTGGACTAGCGGGAACCGGGGAGCTGTTTTTT
TRBV2	few	TRBD1	TRBJ2-7	14	CASSYDRGDYEQYF	TGTGCCAGCAGTTACGACAGGGGGGACTACGAGCAGTACTTC
TRBV6-5	-	-	TRBJ2-7	16	CASSYDGSGKAYEQYF	TGTGCCAGCAGTTACGATGGATCAGGGAAGGCCTACGAGCAGTACTTC
TRBV28	few	-	TRBJ1-1	15	CASSPGVGGDTEAFF	TGTGCCAGCAGTCCGGGGGTAGGGGGGGACACTGAAGCTTTCTTT
TRBV10-1	-	-	TRBJ2-3	14	CASRKSISTDTQYF	TGCGCCAGCAGGAAATCTATTAGCACAGATACGCAGTATTTT
TRBV6-5	few	-	TRBJ1-1	12	CASSSRSTEAFF	TGTGCCAGCAGTTCCCGGAGTACTGAAGCTTTCTTT